The 8 T cell receptor beta chains in this list originate from one sample, sequenced in a study of monozygotic twins with cystic fibrosis. The method was immunoSEQ multiplex PCR; TCRdb's version includes in-frame clones alone and lacks a portion of them. The repertoire holds fewer than 20,000 clones, 75% to 95% seen once, with roughly 1.5% in the top ten. The sequenced sample consisted of blood. The receptor set was obtained from a girl aged 2-10 years with cystic fibrosis.

This chain uses TRBV7-9 with TRBJ1-1; D is unresolved. V lost 1 base, J lost 4 bases, and 13 bases lay in between. Germline V gene sequence: CDR1 SEHNR, CDR2 FQNEAQ (reference sequence). The CDR3 has 15 amino acids. The CDR3 DNA follows: TGTGCCAGCAGCTTAGGATGGGGATACGGCACTGAAGCTTTCTTT. Its protein product is CASSLGWGYGTEAFF.

The J gene is TRBJ2-2, the V gene TRBV7-8; possibly TRBD1 for D (6 bases). The V end lost 5 bases, the J end lost 1 base, and 17 bases lay between the germline ends. This CDR3 region has 17 residues. CDR1 SGHVS and CDR2 FQNEAQ come from the germline V gene. This CDR3 reads CASSVRGGPRNTGELFF. CDR3 coding DNA: TGTGCCAGCAGCGTCCGAGGGGGACCCAGGAACACCGGGGAGCTGTTTTTT.

The chain recombines TRBV19 with TRBJ1-5; D unclear. Germline V CDR1 and CDR2: LNHDA, SQIVND (reference sequence). V lost 7 bases to trimming and J lost 0 bases, with 7 bases between them. The CDR3 sequence is 13 residues long. The CDR3 DNA reads as TGTGCCAGTAAGGACTTTAGCAATCAGCCCCAGCATTTT. Residues: CASKDFSNQPQHF.

This CDR3 is CASTSVRGEPYEQYF. The CDR3 DNA sequence: TGTGCCAGCACCTCCGTGCGGGGGGAGCCCTACGAGCAGTACTTC. The chain employs TRBV28 and TRBJ2-7, with 8 nucleotides matching TRBD2. The CDR3 runs 15 residues. CDR1 MDHEN and CDR2 SYDVKM come from the germline V gene. The trim removed 7 bases at V and 2 bases at J, leaving 10 bases unmatched.

V and J are TRBV27 and TRBJ1-4; D is possibly TRBD1 (5 bases). Germline CDR1 is MNHEY and CDR2 is SMNVEV (reference sequence). V was cut by 3 bases and J by 5 bases, with 10 bases left in between. The CDR3 has 14 amino acids. The CDR3 nucleotides are TGTGCCAGCAGTTTTGGGGGAGGCAATGAAAAACTGTTTTTT. Translation gives CASSFGGGNEKLFF.

V is TRBV19 and J is TRBJ2-1; 10 bases are shared with TRBD2. The CDR3 is 17 residues long. The V gene's germline CDR1 is LNHDA and CDR2 SQIVND (reference sequence). With V trimmed by 6 bases and J by 7 bases, 15 bases remained unmatched. CDR3 bases: TGTGCCAGTAGCCCTCAAGCGGGAGGGCCGGGAAGAAATGAGCAGTTCTTC. This encodes CASSPQAGGPGRNEQFF. Full variable domain (rest looked up from reference TRBV19 and TRBJ2-1): DGGITQSPKYLFRKEGQNVTLSCEQNLNHDAMYWYRQDPGQGLRLIYYSQIVNDFQKGDIAEGYSVSREKKESFPLTVTSAQKNPTAFYLCASSPQAGGPGRNEQFFGPGTRLTVL.

This clone has just a few counts. This rearrangement joins TRBV25-1 to TRBJ1-1; possibly TRBD1 for D (5 bases). Germline loops: CDR1 MGHDK, CDR2 SYGVNS. The CDR3 has 14 residues. Trimming took 3 bases from V and 0 from J, leaving 8 bases between them. For the CDR3, the DNA is TGTGCCAGCAGTGAGTCAGGGCTGAACACTGAAGCTTTCTTT. Translated: CASSESGLNTEAFF.

This sequence joins TRBV28 and TRBJ1-1; D is perhaps TRBD1 (5 bases). Germline CDR1 is MDHEN and CDR2 is SYDVKM. This CDR3 is built from 14 residues. Trimming pared 5 bases from V and 4 bases from J, leaving 14 bases between. CDR3 protein: CASSPLVGATEAFF. CDR3 in DNA: TGTGCCAGCAGTCCCTTAGTAGGGGCCACTGAAGCTTTCTTT.